Listed below are T cell receptor beta chains from one sample, sequenced in a study of shared clonotypes between healthy human individuals. Libraries were prepared by immunoSEQ multiplex PCR; TCRdb keeps only in-frame clonotypes and omits some of them. The sample includes just over 2,000,000 clones, about 95% of them seen just once. Sequenced material: naive CD8+ T cells sorted from blood. The receptor set was obtained from a young man in good health. CDR3s include the opening cysteine and the closing phenylalanine or tryptophan. The order of the fields is clone size, V gene, J gene, D gene, CDR3 DNA, CDR3 protein. D genes are given only for firm matches. Size is omitted from some rows. Given values are once, few, many or a class for expanded clones.

clone_size: .
v_call: TRBV4-3
j_call: TRBJ2-7
d_call: TRBD2
cdr3_nt: TGCGCCAGCAGCCAAGACGCGGGAGGGCACCGTTACGAGCAGTACTTC
cdr3_aa: CASSQDAGGHRYEQYF

clone_size: .
v_call: TRBV11-1
j_call: TRBJ2-1
d_call: TRBD2
cdr3_nt: TGTGCCAGCAGCCCTAGCGGGGGGGCTTTGAATGAGCAGTTCTTC
cdr3_aa: CASSPSGGALNEQFF

clone_size: .
v_call: TRBV7-9
j_call: TRBJ2-2
d_call: .
cdr3_nt: TGTGCCAGCAGCTTAGTGTTCGGTTCCGGGGAGCTGTTTTTT
cdr3_aa: CASSLVFGSGELFF

clone_size: .
v_call: TRBV11-3
j_call: TRBJ2-7
d_call: TRBD1
cdr3_nt: TGTGCCAGCAGTCCACAGGGGGGCGAGCAGTACTTC
cdr3_aa: CASSPQGGEQYF

clone_size: .
v_call: TRBV7-9
j_call: TRBJ1-2
d_call: .
cdr3_nt: TGTGCCAGCAACACTGCCGACTTTGCTAACTATGGCTACACCTTC
cdr3_aa: CASNTADFANYGYTF

clone_size: .
v_call: TRBV4-2
j_call: TRBJ2-2
d_call: TRBD2
cdr3_nt: TGTGCCAGCAGCCAAGAATGGGGCGGGGGGCCGAACACCGGGGAGCTGTTTTTT
cdr3_aa: CASSQEWGGGPNTGELFF

clone_size: .
v_call: TRBV9
j_call: TRBJ2-1
d_call: TRBD2
cdr3_nt: TGTGCCAGCGGTAGCGGGCCCGGCAATGAGCAGTTCTTC
cdr3_aa: CASGSGPGNEQFF

clone_size: .
v_call: TRBV27
j_call: TRBJ2-7
d_call: TRBD1
cdr3_nt: TGTGCCAGCAGTTCCGGGACAGGGGGCCTCGAGCAGTACTTC
cdr3_aa: CASSSGTGGLEQYF

clone_size: .
v_call: TRBV10-2
j_call: TRBJ2-3
d_call: .
cdr3_nt: TGCGCCAGCAGTGGGGAGGGGGGGCTTCGCACTAGCACAGATACGCAGTATTTT
cdr3_aa: CASSGEGGLRTSTDTQYF

clone_size: .
v_call: TRBV2
j_call: TRBJ2-5
d_call: .
cdr3_nt: TGTGCCAGCAGTGAGATCGCATATGGTGAGACCCAGTACTTC
cdr3_aa: CASSEIAYGETQYF

clone_size: once
v_call: TRBV7-2
j_call: TRBJ1-4
d_call: .
cdr3_nt: TGTGCCAGCAGCTTACCACCCTCTGGGGAACTGTTTTTT
cdr3_aa: CASSLPPSGELFF

clone_size: .
v_call: TRBV27
j_call: TRBJ2-7
d_call: .
cdr3_nt: TGTGCCAGCGGTGTAGATGGGGCTGTGGAGCAGTACTTC
cdr3_aa: CASGVDGAVEQYF

clone_size: .
v_call: TRBV28
j_call: TRBJ2-1
d_call: .
cdr3_nt: TGTGCCAGCAGTGCCCCTACGACAGGATTATACAATGAGCAGTTCTTC
cdr3_aa: CASSAPTTGLYNEQFF

clone_size: .
v_call: TRBV5-4
j_call: TRBJ2-2
d_call: .
cdr3_nt: TGTGCCAGCACCCCTCAGGCGAGTTCCGGGGAGCTGTTTTTT
cdr3_aa: CASTPQASSGELFF

clone_size: .
v_call: TRBV10-2
j_call: TRBJ2-5
d_call: TRBD2
cdr3_nt: TGCGCCAGCAGTGAGGGCGGGAGTTTAATGGAGACCCAGTACTTC
cdr3_aa: CASSEGGSLMETQYF

clone_size: .
v_call: TRBV10-3
j_call: TRBJ2-7
d_call: .
cdr3_nt: TGTGCCATCAGTGAGCCGGGCGTCGCCGAGCAGTACTTC
cdr3_aa: CAISEPGVAEQYF

clone_size: once
v_call: TRBV11-2
j_call: TRBJ2-1
d_call: .
cdr3_nt: TGTGCCAGCAGCTTAGAGTTAGCGTCCTACAATGAGCAGTTCTTC
cdr3_aa: CASSLELASYNEQFF

clone_size: .
v_call: TRBV5-6
j_call: TRBJ1-6
d_call: .
cdr3_nt: TGTGCCAGCAGCTTGGGTGGGGCGGGTTCACCCCTCCACTTT
cdr3_aa: CASSLGGAGSPLHF

clone_size: .
v_call: TRBV7-2
j_call: TRBJ1-5
d_call: TRBD1
cdr3_nt: TGTGCCAGCAGCTTAGGGACAGGGAATCAGCCCCAGCATTTT
cdr3_aa: CASSLGTGNQPQHF

clone_size: .
v_call: TRBV11-2
j_call: TRBJ2-5
d_call: .
cdr3_nt: TGTGCCAGCAGCAAATCGGGGAAAGAGACCCAGTACTTC
cdr3_aa: CASSKSGKETQYF

clone_size: .
v_call: TRBV5-1
j_call: TRBJ2-1
d_call: TRBD1
cdr3_nt: TGCGCCAGCAGCTTTGGGACAGGGGAAGGCCTATACAATGAGCAGTTCTTC
cdr3_aa: CASSFGTGEGLYNEQFF

clone_size: .
v_call: TRBV21-1
j_call: TRBJ2-5
d_call: .
cdr3_nt: TGTGCCAGCAGCAAAGCGCGCGGCCCGTACCAAGAGACCCAGTACTTC
cdr3_aa: CASSKARGPYQETQYF

clone_size: .
v_call: TRBV4-1
j_call: TRBJ2-1
d_call: .
cdr3_nt: TGCGCCAGCAGCCGGCTAGGAACGAGCAATGAGCAGTTCTTC
cdr3_aa: CASSRLGTSNEQFF

clone_size: .
v_call: TRBV27
j_call: TRBJ2-1
d_call: TRBD2
cdr3_nt: TGTGCCAGCAGTTTAACTAGCGGGGGTAATGAGCAGTTCTTC
cdr3_aa: CASSLTSGGNEQFF

clone_size: .
v_call: TRBV6-4
j_call: TRBJ2-3
d_call: .
cdr3_nt: TGTGCCAGCAGTGATAGGCGGGGACACAGCACAGATACGCAGTATTTT
cdr3_aa: CASSDRRGHSTDTQYF

clone_size: .
v_call: TRBV15
j_call: TRBJ2-7
d_call: TRBD1
cdr3_nt: TGTGCCACCAGCAGAGCTCGGACAGGGGTCTACGAGCAGTACTTC
cdr3_aa: CATSRARTGVYEQYF

clone_size: .
v_call: TRBV5-6
j_call: TRBJ1-3
d_call: .
cdr3_nt: TGTGCCAGCAGCTTGTACAGGGCTGGAAACACCATATATTTT
cdr3_aa: CASSLYRAGNTIYF

clone_size: .
v_call: TRBV4-2
j_call: TRBJ1-6
d_call: TRBD1
cdr3_nt: TGTGCCAGCAGCCAAGAACCCCATATAACGACAGGGTTGGTTTCACCCCTCCACTTT
cdr3_aa: CASSQEPHITTGLVSPLHF

clone_size: .
v_call: TRBV5-1
j_call: TRBJ2-7
d_call: .
cdr3_nt: TGCGCCAGCAGCTTGGCCCCGGCAGGGTTTAAGGACGAGCAGTACTTC
cdr3_aa: CASSLAPAGFKDEQYF

clone_size: .
v_call: TRBV2
j_call: TRBJ2-7
d_call: .
cdr3_nt: TGTGCCAGCAGTGATCCAGGGAATCCAAGGACAGAAAGCTCCTACGAGCAGTACTTC
cdr3_aa: CASSDPGNPRTESSYEQYF

clone_size: .
v_call: TRBV10-1
j_call: TRBJ2-3
d_call: .
cdr3_nt: TGCGCCAGCACTACTATCCGGTGCACAGATACGCAGTATTTT
cdr3_aa: CASTTIRCTDTQYF

clone_size: .
v_call: TRBV11-1
j_call: TRBJ2-7
d_call: TRBD1
cdr3_nt: TGTGCCAGCACCCCACCAGGGGGTTGGGAGCAGTACTTC
cdr3_aa: CASTPPGGWEQYF

clone_size: few
v_call: TRBV7-9
j_call: TRBJ2-7
d_call: .
cdr3_nt: TGTGCCAGCAGCTTAGATTACCGGAGGGGCTACGAGCAGTACTTC
cdr3_aa: CASSLDYRRGYEQYF

clone_size: .
v_call: TRBV6-1
j_call: TRBJ2-7
d_call: .
cdr3_nt: TGTGCCAGCAGTGAAGCTACAAGCTACGAGCAGTACTTC
cdr3_aa: CASSEATSYEQYF

clone_size: .
v_call: TRBV13
j_call: TRBJ2-7
d_call: .
cdr3_nt: TGTGCCAGCAGCTACGGGAGCTCCTACGAGCAGTACTTC
cdr3_aa: CASSYGSSYEQYF

clone_size: .
v_call: TRBV4-1
j_call: TRBJ2-5
d_call: TRBD2
cdr3_nt: TGCGCCAGCAGCCTAGCGGGTACCCAAGAGACCCAGTACTTC
cdr3_aa: CASSLAGTQETQYF

clone_size: .
v_call: TRBV15
j_call: TRBJ1-4
d_call: TRBD1
cdr3_nt: TGTGCCACCAGCAGAGACGGGACAGGGAGTGAAAAACTGTTTTTT
cdr3_aa: CATSRDGTGSEKLFF

clone_size: .
v_call: TRBV13
j_call: TRBJ2-2
d_call: .
cdr3_nt: TGTGCCAGCAGCTCCTCTCACACCGGGGAGCTGTTTTTT
cdr3_aa: CASSSSHTGELFF

clone_size: .
v_call: TRBV9
j_call: TRBJ1-2
d_call: .
cdr3_nt: TGTGCCAGCAGCGTAGGGTCCCGGAGCGACCACTATGGCTACACCTTC
cdr3_aa: CASSVGSRSDHYGYTF

clone_size: .
v_call: TRBV6-5
j_call: TRBJ1-5
d_call: .
cdr3_nt: TGTGCCAGCAGGGAAGCGTTCGGTCAGCCCCAGCATTTT
cdr3_aa: CASREAFGQPQHF

clone_size: .
v_call: TRBV5-1
j_call: TRBJ2-1
d_call: TRBD2
cdr3_nt: TGCGCCAGCAGCTGGAACTCACTAGCGGACAATGAGCAGTTCTTC
cdr3_aa: CASSWNSLADNEQFF

clone_size: .
v_call: TRBV7-6
j_call: TRBJ1-3
d_call: .
cdr3_nt: TGTGCCAGCAGCCTAGGGACGGCCCTCTCTGGAAACACCATATATTTT
cdr3_aa: CASSLGTALSGNTIYF

clone_size: .
v_call: TRBV25-1
j_call: TRBJ1-1
d_call: TRBD1
cdr3_nt: TGTGCCAGCAGTGAAGGGGACAGGGAGGCCACTGAAGCTTTCTTT
cdr3_aa: CASSEGDREATEAFF

clone_size: few
v_call: TRBV29-1
j_call: TRBJ1-1
d_call: .
cdr3_nt: TGCAGCGTCGACAGCATGAACACTGAAGCTTTCTTT
cdr3_aa: CSVDSMNTEAFF

clone_size: .
v_call: TRBV10-1
j_call: TRBJ2-2
d_call: TRBD1
cdr3_nt: TGCGCCAGCAGTACCCACAGGGGGAACACCGGGGAGCTGTTTTTT
cdr3_aa: CASSTHRGNTGELFF

clone_size: .
v_call: TRBV7-9
j_call: TRBJ1-1
d_call: .
cdr3_nt: TGTGCCAGCAGCTGGACCGAACAGGCTGAAGCTTTCTTT
cdr3_aa: CASSWTEQAEAFF

clone_size: .
v_call: TRBV29-1
j_call: TRBJ1-2
d_call: .
cdr3_nt: TGCAGCGTTGACGCAGACCAGAACTATGGCTACACCTTC
cdr3_aa: CSVDADQNYGYTF

clone_size: .
v_call: TRBV25-1
j_call: TRBJ1-2
d_call: .
cdr3_nt: TGTGCCAGCAGTGAACTCGGGGCGGAGGTCTATGGCTACACCTTC
cdr3_aa: CASSELGAEVYGYTF

clone_size: .
v_call: TRBV9
j_call: TRBJ2-2
d_call: .
cdr3_nt: TGTGCCAGCAGCGTAGAAGGGGGAGGGCTTAGCACCGGGGAGCTGTTTTTT
cdr3_aa: CASSVEGGGLSTGELFF

clone_size: .
v_call: TRBV4-1
j_call: TRBJ2-7
d_call: .
cdr3_nt: TGCGCCAGCAGCCCCAACGGGGCTCCCTACGAGCAGTACTTC
cdr3_aa: CASSPNGAPYEQYF